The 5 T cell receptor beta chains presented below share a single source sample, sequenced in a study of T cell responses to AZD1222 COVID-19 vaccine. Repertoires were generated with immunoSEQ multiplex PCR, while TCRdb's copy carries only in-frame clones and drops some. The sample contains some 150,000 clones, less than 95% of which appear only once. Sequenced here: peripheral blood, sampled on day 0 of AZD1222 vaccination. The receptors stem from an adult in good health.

The CDR3 sequence: CASSRTAGNTIYF. The CDR3 bases are TGTGCCAGCAGTCGGACAGCTGGAAACACCATATATTTT. This chain joins TRBV6-5 and TRBJ1-3; D is possibly TRBD1 (6 bases). CDR1 and CDR2 (germline): MNHEY, SVGAGI. V gave up 5 bases and J gave up 2 bases, with 7 bases separating them. The CDR3 length is 13 residues.

CDR3 in amino acids: CASSLLASGLAGQYNEQFF. The CDR3 nucleotides read TGTGCCAGCAGTTTATTAGCGTCGGGACTAGCGGGGCAATACAATGAGCAGTTCTTC. The rearrangement links TRBV28 to TRBJ2-1; TRBD2 agrees at 13 bases. J gave up 4 bases and V 1 base, and 10 bases lay outside the gene matches. Germline V CDR1 and CDR2: MDHEN, SYDVKM. CDR3 length equals 19 residues.

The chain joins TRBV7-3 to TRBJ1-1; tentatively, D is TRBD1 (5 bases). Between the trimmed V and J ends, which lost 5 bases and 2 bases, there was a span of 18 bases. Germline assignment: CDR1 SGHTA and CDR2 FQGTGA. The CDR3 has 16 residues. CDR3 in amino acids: CASSAKTGGGNTEAFF. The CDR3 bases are TGTGCCAGCAGCGCGAAAACAGGAGGAGGTAACACTGAAGCTTTCTTT.

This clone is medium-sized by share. CDR3 sequence: CASSYSRETDTQYF. For the CDR3, the DNA is TGTGCCAGCAGTTACTCGCGGGAGACAGATACGCAGTATTTT. This chain connects TRBV6-2 or TRBV6-3 to TRBJ2-3, with 7 bases fitting TRBD2. The CDR3 spans 14 residues. CDR1 is MNHEY and CDR2 is SVGEGT in the germline V gene. J gave up 3 bases and V 0 bases, and 0 bases lay outside the gene matches.

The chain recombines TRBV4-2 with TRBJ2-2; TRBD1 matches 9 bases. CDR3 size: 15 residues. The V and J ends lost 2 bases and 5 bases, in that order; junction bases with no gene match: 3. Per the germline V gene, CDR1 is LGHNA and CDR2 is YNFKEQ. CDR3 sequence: CASSQRDRDTGELFF. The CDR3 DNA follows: TGTGCCAGCAGCCAACGGGACAGGGATACCGGGGAGCTGTTTTTT.